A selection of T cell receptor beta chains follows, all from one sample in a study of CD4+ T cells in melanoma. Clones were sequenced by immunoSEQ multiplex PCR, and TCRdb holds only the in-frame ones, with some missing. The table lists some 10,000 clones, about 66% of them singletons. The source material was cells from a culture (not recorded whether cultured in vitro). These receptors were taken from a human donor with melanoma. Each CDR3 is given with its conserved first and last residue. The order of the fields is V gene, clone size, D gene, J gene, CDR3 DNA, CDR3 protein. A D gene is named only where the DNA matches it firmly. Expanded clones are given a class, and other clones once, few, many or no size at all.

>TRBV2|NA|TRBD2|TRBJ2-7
TGTGCCAGCAGTGTTAGCGGGGGGACCTACGAGCAGTACTTC
CASSVSGGTYEQYF
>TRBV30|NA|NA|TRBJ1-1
TGTGCCTGGAGGTCCTCCCCTGCCGGAACTGAAGCTTTCTTT
CAWRSSPAGTEAFF
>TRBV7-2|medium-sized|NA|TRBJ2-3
TGTGCCAGCAGCTTTGCCACGGCAGATACGCAGTATTTT
CASSFATADTQYF
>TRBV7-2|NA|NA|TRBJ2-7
TGTGCCAGCAGCTTTAGGGTTAGCTACGAGCAGTACTTC
CASSFRVSYEQYF
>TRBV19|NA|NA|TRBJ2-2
TGTGCCACCAGAAACATAGCCGGGCCGACGAACACCGGGGAGCTGTTTTTT
CATRNIAGPTNTGELFF
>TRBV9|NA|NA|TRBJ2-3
TGTGCCAGCAGCGTGGGCCAAGGGACGGGTACGCAGTATTTT
CASSVGQGTGTQYF
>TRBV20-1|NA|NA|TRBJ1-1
TGCAGTGTCCCACTCAACACTGAAGCTTTCTTT
CSVPLNTEAFF
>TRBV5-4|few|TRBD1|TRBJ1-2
TGTGCCAGCAGCGTTGGACAGGGACGGGACTATGGCTACACCTTC
CASSVGQGRDYGYTF
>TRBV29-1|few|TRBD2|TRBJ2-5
TGCAGCGTTGGGGGACTAGCGGGAGAGACCCAGTACTTC
CSVGGLAGETQYF
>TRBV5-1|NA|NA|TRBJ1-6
TGCGCCAGCAGCCCAAGAGGTAATTCACCCCTCCACTTT
CASSPRGNSPLHF
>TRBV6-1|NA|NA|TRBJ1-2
TGTGCCATCAAATACGGGGGCGACTATGGCTACACCTTC
CAIKYGGDYGYTF
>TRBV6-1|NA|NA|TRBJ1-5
TGTGCCCCCCCCCGCGCGGGCAATCAGCCCCAGCATTTT
CAPPRAGNQPQHF
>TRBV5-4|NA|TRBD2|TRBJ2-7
TGTGCCTCGAGCCGGGACTACCTATCCTACGAGCAGTACTTC
CASSRDYLSYEQYF
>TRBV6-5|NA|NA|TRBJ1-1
TGTGCCAGCAGGAATCGTGGGGAGAACACTGAAGCTTTCTTT
CASRNRGENTEAFF
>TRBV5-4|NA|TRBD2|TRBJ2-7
TGTGCCAGCAGCTTGAGGGGGCTAGCGGGGGCCGAGCAGTACTTC
CASSLRGLAGAEQYF
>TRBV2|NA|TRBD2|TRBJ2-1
TGTGCCAGCAGTGTTCTAGCGGGGTACAATGAGCAGTTCTTC
CASSVLAGYNEQFF
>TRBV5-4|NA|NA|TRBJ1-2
TGTGCCAGCAGCTTGGTTACTAACTATGGCTACACCTTC
CASSLVTNYGYTF
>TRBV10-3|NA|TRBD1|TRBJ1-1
TGTGCCATCAGCGGACAGGGGAACACTGAAGCTTTCTTT
CAISGQGNTEAFF
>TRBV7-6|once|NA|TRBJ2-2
TGTGCCAGCAGCCGCCTTAGACAGAGCACCGGGGAGCTGTTTTTT
CASSRLRQSTGELFF
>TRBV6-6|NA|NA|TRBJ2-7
TGTGCCAGCAGTTTCGTGGGAGAGCAGTACTTC
CASSFVGEQYF
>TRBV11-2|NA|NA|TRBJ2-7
TGTGCCAGCAGCCGGATAGGACCCGGCTCCTACGAGCAGTACTTC
CASSRIGPGSYEQYF
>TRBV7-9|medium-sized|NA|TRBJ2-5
TGTGCCAGCAGCTCCTCCGCGACCCAGTACTTC
CASSSSATQYF
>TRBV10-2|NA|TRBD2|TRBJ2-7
TGCGCCAGCTCGGGAGGAGTAGCGGGGGCATCCTACGAGCAGTACTTC
CASSGGVAGASYEQYF
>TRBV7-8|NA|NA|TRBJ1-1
TGTGCCAGCAGAATGAACACTGAAGCTTTCTTT
CASRMNTEAFF
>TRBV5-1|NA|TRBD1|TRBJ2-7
TGCGCCAGCAGACGGGGACAGCAGTCCTACGAGCAGTACTTC
CASRRGQQSYEQYF
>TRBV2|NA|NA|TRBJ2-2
TGTGCCAGCAACCAGGGGAACCCCGGGGAGCTGTTTTTT
CASNQGNPGELFF
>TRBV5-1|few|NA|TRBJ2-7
TGCGCCAGCAGCTTGGGGGGCGCGGGCTACGAGCAGTACTTC
CASSLGGAGYEQYF
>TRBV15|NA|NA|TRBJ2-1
TGTGCCACCAGCAACCCCACCCGCTCCCCGGTCAATGAGCAGTTCTTC
CATSNPTRSPVNEQFF
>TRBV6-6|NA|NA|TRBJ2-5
TGTGCCAGCAGTTACAACACACGTTCCGTCCAGTACTTC
CASSYNTRSVQYF
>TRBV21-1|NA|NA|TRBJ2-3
TGTGCCAGCGACGTTGTTACTACGCAGTATTTT
CASDVVTTQYF
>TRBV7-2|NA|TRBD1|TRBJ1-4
TGTGCCAGCAGCTTCCAGGGGAGGGGGCGCGATGAAAAACTGTTTTTT
CASSFQGRGRDEKLFF
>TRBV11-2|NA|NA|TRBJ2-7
TGTGCCAGCAGCTTCCTGGATTGGAGGGGCGAGCAGTACTTC
CASSFLDWRGEQYF
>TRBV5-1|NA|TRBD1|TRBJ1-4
TGCGCCAGCAGCTTGGGACAGGGAGTTCCTAATGAAAAACTGTTTTTT
CASSLGQGVPNEKLFF
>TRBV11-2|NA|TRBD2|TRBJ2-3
TGTGCCAGCAGCCAGATCAAGACGGGGGGTCCGGATACGCAGTATTTT
CASSQIKTGGPDTQYF
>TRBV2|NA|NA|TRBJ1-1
TGTGCCGGCAGAATGAACACTGAAGCTTTCTTT
CAGRMNTEAFF
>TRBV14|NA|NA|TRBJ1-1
TGTGCCAGCAGCCCTCCGGGGTTGAACACTGAAGCTTTCTTT
CASSPPGLNTEAFF
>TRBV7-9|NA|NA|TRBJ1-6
TGTGCCAGCAGCCCGTATCCCAATTCACCCCTCCACTTT
CASSPYPNSPLHF
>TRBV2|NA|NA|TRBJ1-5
TGTGCCAGCGCCCGACAGGTTCTTAGCAATCAGCCCCAGCATTTT
CASARQVLSNQPQHF
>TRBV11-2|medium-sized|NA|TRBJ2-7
TGTGCCAGCACCACCCAGGGGTTCTCCGAGCAGTACTTC
CASTTQGFSEQYF
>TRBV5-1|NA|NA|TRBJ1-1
TGCGCCAGCAGCTTGGGAGGGAGCTACGATGAAGCTTTCTTT
CASSLGGSYDEAFF
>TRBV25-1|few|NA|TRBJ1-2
TGTGCCAGCAGTAGGCAGGGCTATGGCTACACCTTC
CASSRQGYGYTF
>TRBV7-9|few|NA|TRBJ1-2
TGTGCCAGCAGCTTAGGGGGTGGACAGTCTAACTATGGCTACACCTTC
CASSLGGGQSNYGYTF
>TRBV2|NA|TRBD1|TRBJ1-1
TGTGCCAGCAGTAAAGTGACAGGGTCCACTGAAGCTTTCTTT
CASSKVTGSTEAFF
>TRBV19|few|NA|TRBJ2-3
TGTGCCAGCACCACCCCTAGCACAGATACGCAGTATTTT
CASTTPSTDTQYF
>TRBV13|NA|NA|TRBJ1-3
TGTGCCAGCAGCTTGGGGGTCACTGGAAACACCATATATTTT
CASSLGVTGNTIYF
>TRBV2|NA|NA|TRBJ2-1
TGTGCCAGCAGCGGGGAGCGGGTGGGCAATGAGCAGTTCTTC
CASSGERVGNEQFF
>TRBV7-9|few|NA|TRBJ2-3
TGTGCCAGCAGCTTAGGTCCCTCAGATACGCAGTATTTT
CASSLGPSDTQYF
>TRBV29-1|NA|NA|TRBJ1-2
TGCAGCGTTGATAAGGGAGACTATGGCTACACCTTC
CSVDKGDYGYTF
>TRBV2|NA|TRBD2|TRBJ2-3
TGTGCCAGCAGTCCGGGACTAGTCGGGGATACGCAGTATTTT
CASSPGLVGDTQYF
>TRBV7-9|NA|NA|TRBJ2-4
TGTGCCAGCAGCCCCACAGCGCTGACGGCCAAAAACATTCAGTACTTC
CASSPTALTAKNIQYF
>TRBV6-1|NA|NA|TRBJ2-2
TGTGCCAGCAGCGTTCAGGGGTCCACCGGGGAGCTGTTTTTT
CASSVQGSTGELFF